These T cell receptor beta chains were read from a single sample in a study of control samples from healthy donors and cancer patients. Generated by immunoSEQ multiplex PCR, the TCRdb table keeps only in-frame clones and is missing some. The table includes roughly 130,000 clones, about 94% detected once. The sequenced sample consisted of PBMCs. Every receptor here comes from a man aged 60-69 years with colorectal cancer. Both conserved end residues are part of each CDR3. Each record gives: D gene, CDR3 length, clone size, V gene, J gene, CDR3 DNA, CDR3 protein. A D gene is named only where the DNA matches it firmly. The size of a clone is reported for some rows only, either as once, few or many, or as a class for expanded clones.

TRBD2	18	NA	TRBV27	TRBJ2-3	TGTGCCAGCAGTTTCCCGAGAAGCGGGGGGGTGGGGACAGATACGCAGTATTTT	CASSFPRSGGVGTDTQYF
NA	13	NA	TRBV27	TRBJ1-1	TGTGCCAGCAGCCACGGACAGAACACTGAAGCTTTCTTT	CASSHGQNTEAFF
NA	13	NA	TRBV19	TRBJ1-1	TGTGCCAGTAGTAGTCAAGTGAACACTGAAGCTTTCTTT	CASSSQVNTEAFF
NA	15	NA	TRBV7-2	TRBJ1-2	TGTGCCAGCCCCCCCACAGGGTTTGGAGAGTATGGCTACACCTTC	CASPPTGFGEYGYTF
NA	13	NA	TRBV19	TRBJ2-5	TGTGCCACCCCGTATGGGAAATCGGGGACCCAGTACTTC	CATPYGKSGTQYF
TRBD1	14	NA	TRBV19	TRBJ1-2	TGTGCCAGTAGTATGGACAGGGGCTACTATGGCTACACCTTC	CASSMDRGYYGYTF
NA	16	NA	TRBV4-1	TRBJ2-3	TGCGCCAGCAGCCAAGAGGGACGGGGGCTGGAAGATACGCAGTATTTT	CASSQEGRGLEDTQYF
NA	13	NA	TRBV27	TRBJ2-7	TGTGCCAGCGGACTTTTGGAGCCCTACGAGCAGTACTTC	CASGLLEPYEQYF
NA	15	NA	TRBV19	TRBJ1-1	TGTGCCAGTAGTCGGGCATCTGATATGAACACTGAAGCTTTCTTT	CASSRASDMNTEAFF
NA	13	NA	TRBV5-8	TRBJ1-1	TGTGCCAGCAGTTGGGTGGGGAACACTGAAGCTTTCTTT	CASSWVGNTEAFF
NA	14	NA	TRBV5-4	TRBJ1-2	TGTGCCAGCAGCTTAAACAGCAACCAAGGCGGCTACACCTTC	CASSLNSNQGGYTF
NA	12	once	TRBV4-1	TRBJ1-4	TGCGCCAGCAGCCAAGAGTTTGAAAAACTGTTTTTT	CASSQEFEKLFF
TRBD1	14	NA	TRBV27	TRBJ2-7	TGTGCCACCCAGATGGGACAGGGAACCTACGAGCAGTACTTC	CATQMGQGTYEQYF
NA	15	NA	TRBV7-8	TRBJ2-1	TGTGCCAGCAGCTCCGCGTCCAGAAGATACAATGAGCAGTTCTTC	CASSSASRRYNEQFF
NA	14	NA	TRBV27	TRBJ1-6	TGTGCCAGCAGAACGCAGGTGGATAATTCACCCCTCCACTTT	CASRTQVDNSPLHF
TRBD2	15	NA	TRBV24-1	TRBJ2-3	TGTGCCACCAGTGATTTAGCGGGGGTCACAGATACGCAGTATTTT	CATSDLAGVTDTQYF
NA	13	NA	TRBV19	TRBJ1-1	TGTGCCAGTAGTATCCAAAGGAACACTGAAGCTTTCTTT	CASSIQRNTEAFF
NA	12	NA	TRBV5-4	TRBJ2-3	TGTGCCAGCAGCTTACCGGCAGATACGCAGTATTTT	CASSLPADTQYF
NA	17	NA	TRBV7-2	TRBJ2-7	TGTGCCAGCAGCTTCGGTCCCGGGACGGTCAGCTCCTACGAGCAGTACTTC	CASSFGPGTVSSYEQYF
TRBD1	15	NA	TRBV4-3	TRBJ2-5	TGCGCCAGCAGCCAAGAGGGACAGGGCGGTGAGACCCAGTACTTC	CASSQEGQGGETQYF
NA	14	NA	TRBV3-1/TRBV3-2	TRBJ2-5	TGTGCCAGCAGCACGGGACTGACGGGAGAGACCCAGTACTTC	CASSTGLTGETQYF
NA	14	NA	TRBV27	TRBJ1-1	TGTGCCAGCAGTTTACGCGGGATGAACACTGAAGCTTTCTTT	CASSLRGMNTEAFF
TRBD1	16	NA	TRBV28	TRBJ2-6	TGTGCCAGCAGTCGGAGACAGGGGGTTGGGGCCAACGTCCTGACTTTC	CASSRRQGVGANVLTF
NA	14	NA	TRBV7-9	TRBJ1-1	TGTGCCAGCAGCTTAATGGGCAGGAACACTGAAGCTTTCTTT	CASSLMGRNTEAFF
NA	14	NA	TRBV13	TRBJ1-2	TGTGCCAGCAGCTTAGATGGCCTTAGAGATGGCTACACCTTC	CASSLDGLRDGYTF
NA	15	NA	TRBV11-2	TRBJ2-3	TGTGCCAGCAGCTTAGGCAGGTGGGGGTCAGATACGCAGTATTTT	CASSLGRWGSDTQYF
NA	14	NA	TRBV6-5	TRBJ2-7	TGTGCCAGCAGTTACGGCGGGACCGCCTACGAGCAGTACTTC	CASSYGGTAYEQYF
TRBD2	14	NA	TRBV29-1	TRBJ2-3	TGCAGCCCCCGGCGGGGGGCCCGCACAGATACGCAGTATTTT	CSPRRGARTDTQYF
NA	14	NA	TRBV11-2	TRBJ1-2	TGTGCCAGCAGCCACCCAGGCACCCTCTATGGCTACACCTTC	CASSHPGTLYGYTF
TRBD1	13	NA	TRBV30	TRBJ1-6	TGTGCCTGGAGCCAGGGGGTGGATTCACCCCTCCACTTT	CAWSQGVDSPLHF
NA	14	NA	TRBV5-1	TRBJ1-1	TGCGCCAGCAAGATAACGGGGGAGTTGCGGCAAGCTTTCTTT	CASKITGELRQAFF
NA	14	NA	TRBV19	TRBJ1-5	TGTGCCAGTACTATGGGGATAGGGAATCAGCCCCAGCATTTT	CASTMGIGNQPQHF
NA	12	NA	TRBV5-4	TRBJ2-5	TGTGCCAGCAGCCTCAACCAAGAGACCCAGTACTTC	CASSLNQETQYF
NA	13	once	TRBV7-2	TRBJ2-3	TGTGCCAGCAGTTTCGGGAGAATGGATACGCAGTATTTT	CASSFGRMDTQYF
NA	16	once	TRBV7-9	TRBJ2-5	TGTGCCAGCAGCTTACAGGGTGGTACACTACAAGAGACCCAGTACTTC	CASSLQGGTLQETQYF
NA	14	NA	TRBV7-2	TRBJ2-7	TGTGCCAGCAGCTTAGGACCGTTGTCCTACGAGCAGTACTTC	CASSLGPLSYEQYF
NA	15	NA	TRBV5-4	TRBJ2-2	TGTGCCAGCAGTCTACTAGCTAGCGACACCGGGGAGCTGTTTTTT	CASSLLASDTGELFF
NA	13	NA	TRBV10-1	TRBJ1-5	TGCGCCAGCAGTGAGGGACGGGATCAGCCCCAGCATTTT	CASSEGRDQPQHF
TRBD1	16	NA	TRBV9	TRBJ2-2	TGTGCCAGCAGCGGTAGGGGACAGGGGAACGCCGGGGAGCTGTTTTTT	CASSGRGQGNAGELFF
NA	15	NA	TRBV11-2	TRBJ2-7	TGTGCCAGCAGCTTTTCCACCGGGACTTCATACGAGCAGTACTTC	CASSFSTGTSYEQYF
NA	13	NA	TRBV10-3	TRBJ1-1	TGTGCCATCAACCAAGGGCAGGGAGGTGAAGCTTTCTTT	CAINQGQGGEAFF
NA	16	NA	TRBV4-3	TRBJ2-6	TGCGCCAGCAGCCAACCCGCCGGGGCCGGGGCCAACGTCCTGACTTTC	CASSQPAGAGANVLTF
NA	15	NA	TRBV6-2/TRBV6-3	TRBJ1-5	TGTGCCAGCAGTTCTCGACTCCCAGGCAATCAGCCCCAGCATTTT	CASSSRLPGNQPQHF
TRBD1	14	NA	TRBV19	TRBJ2-5	TGTGCCAGTAGATTAGGACAGGATGGGGAGACCCAGTACTTC	CASRLGQDGETQYF
TRBD1	17	NA	TRBV18	TRBJ2-6	TGTGCCAGCTCACTCACAGGGGCCCACTCTGGGGCCAACGTCCTGACTTTC	CASSLTGAHSGANVLTF
NA	15	NA	TRBV27	TRBJ2-3	TGTGCCAGCAGTCCAGGGGACTCCAACACAGATACGCAGTATTTT	CASSPGDSNTDTQYF
TRBD1	15	few	TRBV2	TRBJ1-6	TGTGCCAGCAGTGAGGGGGACAGATATAATTCACCCCTCCACTTT	CASSEGDRYNSPLHF
TRBD2	15	NA	TRBV6-5	TRBJ2-1	TGTGCCAGCAGGCTTGGGCTAGCGGGGATGAATGAGCAGTTCTTC	CASRLGLAGMNEQFF